The T cell receptor beta chain described here comes from a study of T cells after yellow fever vaccination (dated by TCRdb to between 2018 and 2021). About the investigation overall: The SMART-Seq v4 Ultra Low Input RNA kit was used to prepare libraries from fractions with low cell numbers. To track T-cell clones before and after primary and booster YFV17D yellow fever vaccination, bulk TCR alpha and beta repertoires were sequenced longitudinally. Blood samples were taken at several timepoints before and after primary and secondary immunization, and bulk PBMC replicates and cell subsets were isolated. Two healthy male donors, one aged 18 to 29 and one aged 30 to 39 years, were included in the cohort. Broad study findings and their caveats: A small share of clonotypes was detected in both CD4 and CD8 compartments, with the overlap likely arising from convergent recombination. After the booster, most of the clones that had expanded following primary vaccination were detected again (roughly 96% of CD4 and around 90% of CD8), which suggests that memory was broadly maintained. Computational filtering was required because FACS-sorted repertoires could contain abundant contaminating clonotypes from the bulk population. Because only a couple of donors were included in the study, the extent to which the findings can be generalized is limited. The secondary T-cell response was found to be weaker but faster than the primary response, with a peak reached on day 5 rather than on day 15.

CDR1 is given as LNHDA and CDR2 as SQIVND, both from the germline V gene (reference sequence). From the cysteine through the phenylalanine, the CDR3 covers 12 amino acids. Only the CDR3 part of the read is kept: 36 bases, read in frame from the first base. The trim is 2 bases for V and 10 bases for J, with a gap of 11 bases between the germline ends. This clonotype was recorded a few times. Its antigen remains unidentified. Per-base qualities were not stored, and no clone one base away is much larger. Synthesis of TCR cDNA relied on 5'RACE template switching, a step that introduced a universal primer site along with unique molecular identifiers. Priming of cDNA synthesis was performed from both the TCR alpha and TCR beta constant segments. Libraries were amplified in two PCR steps, with sample barcodes and sequencing adapters added in the second step. Libraries were sequenced on Illumina HiSeq 2500 (2x100 bp) or NovaSeq (2x150 bp). For the original study's pipeline: Demultiplexing of reads and collapsing into UMI consensus sequences were performed with MIGEC, and V(D)J alignment was carried out with MiXCR. Using edgeR on replicate PBMC samples, clonotypes were called vaccine-responding if FDR was below 0.01 and the log2 fold change was above 5 up to day 15. Bulk clonotypes were assigned CD4 or CD8 identity according to which sequenced CD4 or CD8 repertoire held them at higher abundance. TCRdb cleaned the public reads at Q25 with fastp, built clones with MiXCR and kept in-frame beta chains. For every CDR3 protein sequence, its rows merge into one entry that carries the most common genes and DNA. TCRdb's processing, not the authors', yielded these V and J calls. This sample is represented by roughly 340,000 distinct CDR3 sequences; roughly 8.7% of them were singletons. The ten largest clones capture 18% of the sample.

Reading the label with the study, this specimen's treatment or condition is: live attenuated yellow fever vaccine strain. At every blood-draw timepoint, two biological replicates of bulk PBMCs were collected. A standard Ficoll-Paque protocol was used to isolate PBMCs from peripheral blood. TriZol was used to extract RNA from bulk PBMCs, CD4 and CD8 fractions, and dextramer-positive and dextramer-negative fractions. The sequence was collected from a man younger than 30 who received the YFV17D yellow fever vaccine. The rearranged segments are TRBV19 and TRBJ1-1; no D gene is confidently identified. The starting material was PBMCs, obtained on the day of the first yellow fever vaccination. The CDR3 sequence is CASSIYSDGAFF. The base sequence is TGTGCCAGTAGTATATATTCCGACGGAGCTTTCTTT.